This TCR beta chain was obtained from a study of TIL therapy for anti-PD-1-resistant metastatic lung cancer. Looking at the study overall: Tumors were harvested before any PD-1/PD-L1 blockade. Tumors had a median PD-L1 proportion score of 4.5% to 7%.

Turning to this clone: Antigen unknown.

Sequencing used immunoSEQ v3. TCRdb's copy holds only in-frame clones and misses some; the assay was immunoSEQ multiplex PCR. The table includes under 35,000 clones, 74% detected once. The CDR3 runs to 15 residues. CDR1 SGHVS and CDR2 FQNEAQ come from the germline V gene. V shed 6 bases, J shed 5 bases, and the junction held 9 bases outside the gene matches. Study-wide points: Patients were highly selected, enriched for treatment-naive, never-smoker and oncogene-addicted cases.

Time point: pre-treatment sample, taken before nivolumab and TIL therapy. Adults with stage 4 NSCLC were enrolled in a phase I trial. The chain combines TRBV7-8 with TRBJ1-5, with TRBD1 matching 8 bases. The sequence was collected from a woman between 30 and 80 years old with non-small cell lung cancer. This specimen consisted of blood, obtained at baseline. The CDR3 DNA sequence: TGTGCCAGCAGGGTCACAGGGGGAATGGATCAGCCCCAGCATTTT. Encoded protein: CASRVTGGMDQPQHF.